This T cell receptor beta chain originates from a study of OX40 agonist ivuxolimab in advanced cancers. Study background: Every 2 weeks, ivuxolimab was infused into the patients intravenously at between 0.01 and 10 mg/kg.

Study-level findings and limits: Which antigen the expanded peripheral T cells recognized is unknown. Circulating CD4+ and CD8+ T cells showed clonal expansion by week 6 at 0.1 to 3.0 mg/kg. Researchers report that CD8+ T cells had, on average, more expanded clones than CD4+.

Concerning this clone itself: Its antigen is still unknown.

V lost 1 base and J 8 bases, leaving 11 bases between the germline ends. Germline V gives CDR1 SEHNR, CDR2 FQNEAQ (reference sequence). The CDR3 is 13 amino acids. TCRdb's table, derived via immunoSEQ multiplex PCR, lists solely in-frame clones and lacks some. The sample consists of roughly 50,000 clones, 87% of them appearing once. This clonotype was obtained from an adult with an advanced solid tumor such as melanoma, head and neck, liver or kidney cancer. The chain links TRBV7-9 to TRBJ1-2, with D uncertain. Here the sequenced sample was CD4+ or CD8+ T cells sorted from blood, taken in a trial of the OX40 agonist ivuxolimab. The CDR3 DNA sequence: TGTGCCAGCAGCTTAGTCGGGGAGACAGGCTACACCTTC. This translates into CASSLVGETGYTF. The variable domain in full, completed from reference TRBV7-9 and TRBJ1-2, reads DTGVSQNPRHKITKRGQNVTFRCDPISEHNRLYWYRQTLGQGPEFLTYFQNEAQLEKSRLLSDRFSAERPKGSFSTLEIQRTEQGDSAMYLCASSLVGETGYTFGSGTRLTVV.